The next 27 T cell receptor beta chains were all read from a single sample in a study of blood T cells in healthy people across ages. A second PCR, run for about 7 to 11 cycles, used a sample-barcoded 5' primer plus a J-beta primer mix. TCRdb reprocessed the 5' RACE reads via MiXCR and lists one record per CDR3 protein. Among hundreds of thousands of distinct CDR3 sequences listed, approximately 31% were seen once. Sequenced: blood. Every receptor here comes from a woman over 75 in good health.

This chain connects TRBV7-8 to TRBJ2-1, with D uncertain. Per germline, CDR1 SGHVS and CDR2 FQNEAQ. This CDR3 is built from 12 residues. Deletions cut 3 bases from V and 12 bases from J, with 12 bases between. The CDR3 DNA follows: TGTGCCAGCAGCTTCGCGGTGACACCGCAGTTCTTC. Amino acids: CASSFAVTPQFF.

The sample holds a few counts of this clonotype. The chain couples TRBV7-8 to TRBJ1-5; tentative D call: TRBD1 (5 bases). The CDR3 has 13 residues. CDR1 is SGHVS, CDR2 FQNEAQ, per germline. V was trimmed by 4 bases and J by 11 bases, leaving 15 bases between them. The CDR3: CASSSEGRGAQHF. CDR3 coding DNA: TGTGCCAGCAGCTCGGAAGGAAGGGGCGCCCAGCATTTT.

This clonotype has a count of ten or more. This chain joins TRBV12-3 or TRBV12-4 and TRBJ2-1; D is perhaps TRBD2 (6 bases). Trimming cost V 5 bases and J 6 bases, with 11 bases left between them. The CDR3 runs 13 residues. CDR3 sequence (DNA): TGTGCCAGCAGTAGACGGACTACCAATGAGCAGTTCTTC. Its translation is CASSRRTTNEQFF.

The V and J genes are TRBV7-2 and TRBJ1-2; the D is unclear. Germline CDR1 is SGHTA and CDR2 is FQGNSA. With 3 bases removed from V and 4 bases from J, the gap between germline ends came to 15 bases. The CDR3 length is 15 residues. This chain's CDR3 is CASSLGSPSIYGYTF. The CDR3 bases are TGTGCCAGCAGCTTGGGCAGTCCGTCGATCTATGGCTACACCTTC.

This clonotype occurred many times. The J gene is TRBJ2-1, the V gene TRBV5-5; D is unresolved. The CDR3 consists of 13 residues. Trimming removed 4 bases at V and 8 bases at J, with 13 bases between. The germline V gene encodes CDR1 SGHKS and CDR2 YYEKEE (reference sequence). The CDR3 DNA sequence: TGTGCCAGCAGCACCCGACCACCCGATGAGCAGTTCTTC. Translation gives CASSTRPPDEQFF.

The chain employs TRBV7-2 and TRBJ2-5; D call uncertain. With 8 bases removed from V and 4 bases from J, the gap between germline ends came to 14 bases. The CDR3 contains 13 residues. Germline lookup yields CDR1 SGHTA and CDR2 FQGNSA. CDR3 in DNA: TGTGCCAGCGGAGTAGCCCTTGGAGAGACCCAGTACTTC. Its protein product is CASGVALGETQYF.

This clonotype was detected many times. The CDR3 DNA reads TGTGCCAGCAGGGACCTGCGGGGGGGCCGTAATGAGCAGTTCTTC. As protein: CASRDLRGGRNEQFF. The chain joins TRBV6-2 or TRBV6-3 to TRBJ2-1; the match to TRBD2 covers 9 bases. The CDR3 extends over 15 amino acids. V lost 6 bases to trimming and J lost 7 bases; unmatched junction nucleotides: 10. CDR1 and CDR2 from the germline V gene are MNHEY and SVGEGT.

This clonotype was seen repeatedly, ten times or more. The V gene is TRBV9, the J gene TRBJ2-1; TRBD2 is a possible D gene (9 bases). The germline V gene has CDR1 SGDLS and CDR2 YYNGEE. Deletions cut 4 bases from V and 7 bases from J, with 21 bases between. The CDR3 extends over 16 amino acids. Here the CDR3 reads CASSPGGGGAENEQFF. Written as DNA, the CDR3 is TGTGCCAGCAGCCCAGGGGGCGGGGGGGCGGAGAATGAGCAGTTCTTC.

This clonotype has at least ten counts. The rearrangement uses TRBV4-1 and TRBJ1-1, with D possibly TRBD1 on 6 matching bases. The CDR3 extends over 16 amino acids. Per the germline V gene, CDR1 is MGHRA and CDR2 is YSYEKL. The germline V and J ends were trimmed by 2 bases and 1 base, with 14 bases remaining between them. The CDR3 DNA reads TGCGCCAGCAGCCAACCTCAACAGGGTCGGAACACTGAAGCTTTCTTT. Translation gives CASSQPQQGRNTEAFF.

V usage is TRBV25-1 and J usage is TRBJ2-5, with a possible D match to TRBD2 (6 bases). Per the germline V gene, CDR1 is MGHDK and CDR2 is SYGVNS. The CDR3 consists of 11 residues. V lost 6 bases, J lost 9 bases, and 11 bases lay in between. CDR3 in amino acids: CASREGEAQYF. The CDR3, as DNA: TGTGCCAGCAGGGAAGGGGAGGCCCAGTACTTC.

This clonotype has more than one count but fewer than ten. V gene TRBV20-1 combines with J gene TRBJ1-5; TRBD1 might be the D (6 bases). In germline, CDR1 is DFQATT, CDR2 SNEGSKA (reference sequence). The length of the CDR3 is 17 residues. V was shortened by 2 bases and J by 0 bases, with 17 bases between the two germline ends. The CDR3 DNA follows: TGCAGTGCTAGACCCCCCCAGGGGATGGGTAGCAATCAGCCCCAGCATTTT. It specifies CSARPPQGMGSNQPQHF.

This clonotype was detected many times. The rearrangement links TRBV7-8 to TRBJ2-5, with D perhaps TRBD1 (6 bases). The CDR3 loop spans 15 amino acids. Germline CDR1 SGHVS, CDR2 FQNEAQ. The germline V and J ends were trimmed by 5 bases and 0 bases, with 13 bases remaining between them. CDR3 in amino acids: CASSPPQGYQETQYF. CDR3 DNA sequence: TGTGCCAGCAGCCCACCCCAGGGGTACCAAGAGACCCAGTACTTC.

This clonotype was counted ten times or more. The chain recombines TRBV6-6 with TRBJ2-1, with a weak D call TRBD1 (6 bases). The CDR3 consists of 15 residues. Between the trimmed V and J ends, which lost 0 bases and 8 bases, there was a span of 14 bases. Germline CDR1 and CDR2: MNHNY and SVGAGI (reference sequence). CDR3 loop: CASSYSGDTRDEQFF. In DNA form, the CDR3 reads TGTGCCAGCAGTTACTCGGGGGACACGCGAGATGAGCAGTTCTTC.

The rearrangement uses TRBV15 and TRBJ1-1; D gene uncertain. The V end lost 2 bases, the J end lost 1 base, and 5 bases lay between the germline ends. Germline V gene lookup returns CDR1 LNHNV and CDR2 YYDKDF (reference sequence). This CDR3 has 13 residues. CDR3 sequence: CATSRQQNTEAFF. CDR3 coding DNA: TGTGCCACCAGCAGACAGCAGAACACTGAAGCTTTCTTT.

This clonotype showed up many times. DNA of the CDR3: TGCGCCAGCAGGGGTATTAGCGAGAACACAGATACGCAGTATTTT. Translated: CASRGISENTDTQYF. This chain links TRBV5-1 with TRBJ2-3; the D gene is possibly TRBD2 (5 bases). The CDR3 spans 15 residues. The V end was cut by 5 bases, the J end by 2 bases, with 15 bases between. Looked up from germline, CDR1 is SGHRS and CDR2 is YFSETQ.

This chain links TRBV18 with TRBJ2-1, with 10 bases that match TRBD2. The V gene's germline CDR1 is KGHSH and CDR2 LQKENI. The CDR3 runs 19 residues. V dropped 3 bases and J dropped 0; count of bases not matched to a gene: 11. The CDR3 region is CASSPVRLAGASSYNEQFF. In DNA form, the CDR3 reads TGTGCCAGCTCACCGGTCCGACTAGCGGGTGCTAGCTCCTACAATGAGCAGTTCTTC.

The chain recombines TRBV30 with TRBJ2-1; D is ambiguous. V was cut by 1 base and J by 8 bases, with 9 bases left in between. The CDR3 is made up of 12 amino acids. Germline lookup yields CDR1 GTSNPN and CDR2 SVGIG (reference sequence). The CDR3 sequence is CAWSALGDEQFF. CDR3 bases: TGTGCCTGGAGTGCTCTCGGCGATGAGCAGTTCTTC.

This clonotype occurred a few times. A single base separates this from a much larger clone, so it may be a read error. The rearrangement joins TRBV6-5 to TRBJ2-1, with 7 bases fitting TRBD1. Per germline, CDR1 MNHEY and CDR2 SVGAGI. J was trimmed by 8 bases and V by 5 bases; bases with no gene match: 9. The CDR3 runs 14 residues. The CDR3 region is CASSQRQGRDEQFF. The CDR3 DNA sequence: TGTGCCAGCAGTCAACGACAGGGTCGGGATGAGCAGTTCTTC.

As concerns this clonotype: The junction and the germline gene differ at one end; a read error may be behind it. The chain joins TRBV20-1 to TRBJ2-1, with 7 bases fitting TRBD1. From germline, CDR1 is DFQATT and CDR2 SNEGSKA (reference sequence). The CDR3 is made up of 12 amino acids. The CDR3 loop reads CSTRDGTETQFF. Here the CDR3 DNA reads TGCAGTACTAGAGATGGGACAGAGACCCAGTTCTTC.

This clonotype was seen ten or more times. The chain links TRBV29-1 to TRBJ2-3; 12 bases agree with TRBD1. V gave up 8 bases and J gave up 2 bases; unmatched junction bases: 11. The CDR3 is 16 amino acids. Germline CDR1 SQVTM, CDR2 ANQGSEA. This CDR3 is CSTHSGTGGPTDTQYF. The CDR3 bases are TGCAGCACCCATTCCGGGACAGGGGGCCCCACAGATACGCAGTATTTT.

This clonotype showed up many times. The gene calls are TRBV10-3 and TRBJ2-7, with 7 bases matching TRBD1. V was clipped by 6 bases and J by 1 base; unmatched bases: 9. The CDR3 is made up of 15 amino acids. Germline-derived CDR1 and CDR2 are ENHRY and SYGVKD. DNA of the CDR3: TGTGCCATCAGCCCGGACAGGCGAGGTTCCTACGAGCAGTACTTC. This translates into CAISPDRRGSYEQYF.

This clonotype was seen ten or more times. The rearrangement links TRBV29-1 to TRBJ1-2; D not certain. There are 12 residues in the CDR3. Germline V lookup: CDR1 SQVTM, CDR2 ANQGSEA. Trimming cost V 4 bases and J 4 bases, with 10 bases left between them. CDR3 nucleotides: TGCAGCGTTGGGGCAGTAGGCTATGGCTACACCTTC. It translates to CSVGAVGYGYTF.

This clonotype occurred many times. The chain employs TRBV7-2 and TRBJ2-3, with 8 bases aligning to TRBD2. J was trimmed by 4 bases and V by 4 bases; bases with no gene match: 13. The V gene's germline CDR1 is SGHTA and CDR2 FQGNSA. The CDR3 loop spans 17 amino acids. CDR3 DNA: TGTGCCAGCAGCTCCCGGCGGGGGGCTTTAGGGGCAGATACGCAGTATTTT. Amino acids: CASSSRRGALGADTQYF.

The chain links TRBV5-1 to TRBJ2-7, with D possibly matching TRBD2 (5 bases). From germline, CDR1 is SGHRS and CDR2 YFSETQ. V dropped 4 bases and J dropped 3 bases, with 23 bases sitting between them. This CDR3 has 17 amino acids. The CDR3 protein is CASSPGSRVRSDYEQYF. In DNA form, the CDR3 reads TGCGCCAGCAGCCCCGGTTCGCGGGTCCGATCGGACTACGAGCAGTACTTC.

The chain has TRBV10-3 and TRBJ1-5; 8 positions match TRBD1. CDR1 is ENHRY, CDR2 SYGVKD, per germline. The V gene end was trimmed by 4 bases and the J gene end by 7 bases; junction bases not matched to a gene: 9. There are 15 residues in the CDR3. DNA of the CDR3: TGTGCCATCAGTGTCGGGACAGGCGGTAGCCAGCCCCAGCATTTT. Protein: CAISVGTGGSQPQHF.

The rearrangement joins TRBV13 to TRBJ2-1, with D tentatively TRBD1 (6 bases). CDR3 length equals 15 residues. The V and J ends lost 3 bases and 7 bases respectively, with 16 bases between them. Per the germline V gene, CDR1 is PRHDT and CDR2 is FYEKMQ (reference sequence). CDR3 in DNA: TGTGCCAGCAGCTTGTGGGGGCAGTTAGAAAATGAGCAGTTCTTC. It is translated as CASSLWGQLENEQFF.

About this clonotype itself: Since a much larger clone is just one base distant, this may be a read error. This chain joins TRBV7-9 and TRBJ1-4; D may be TRBD1 (5 bases). The CDR3 is made up of 14 amino acids. Germline V gene data show CDR1 as SEHNR and CDR2 as FQNEAQ (reference sequence). The CDR3 spells CASSLGRTNEELFF. The CDR3 coding sequence is TGTGCCAGCAGCCTGGGACGAACTAATGAAGAACTGTTTTTT.